This TCR beta chain was recovered during a study of shared clonotypes between healthy human individuals. Whole-study results and caveats: It was expected that sequencing depth would affect clonotype sharing among donors.

This CDR3 comprises 15 residues. The germline CDR1 and CDR2 sequences are SGDLS and YYNGEE. Trimming removed 4 bases from V and 4 bases from J; junction bases left unmatched: 6. On this clone: What it recognizes is unknown.

The authors ran the assay at deep level. The assay was immunoSEQ multiplex PCR, and TCRdb's table has in-frame clones only and misses some. This sample has approximately 2,000,000 clones; 85% to 95% occur once, and the top ten carry around 1.7%. Naive CD8 cells lacked CD45RO and underwent positive selection for CCR7, leaving out terminally differentiated effector memory CD45RA+ cells. The source material was naive CD8+ T cells from PBMCs. The sequence was obtained from a young man in good health. Some clones in this sample may be carry-over from other donors' samples. J is TRBJ1-1 and V is TRBV9; 11 bases match TRBD1. The DNA of the CDR3 is TGTGCCAGCAGCCCCCGGACAGGGGGCGTCACTGAAGCTTTCTTT. This codes for CASSPRTGGVTEAFF.